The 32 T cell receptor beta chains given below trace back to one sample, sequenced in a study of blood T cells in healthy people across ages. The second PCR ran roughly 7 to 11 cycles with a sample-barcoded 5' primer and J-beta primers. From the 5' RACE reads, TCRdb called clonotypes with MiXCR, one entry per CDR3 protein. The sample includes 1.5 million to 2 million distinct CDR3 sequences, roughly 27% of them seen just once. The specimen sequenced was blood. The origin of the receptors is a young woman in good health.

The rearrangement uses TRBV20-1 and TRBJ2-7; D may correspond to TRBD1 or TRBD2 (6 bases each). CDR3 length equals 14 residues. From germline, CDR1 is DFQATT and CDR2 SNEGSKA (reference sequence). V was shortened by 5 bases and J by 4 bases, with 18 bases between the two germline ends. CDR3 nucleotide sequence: TGCAGTGCTCGATTTGGGGGGCAGACATACGAGCAGTACTTC. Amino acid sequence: CSARFGGQTYEQYF.

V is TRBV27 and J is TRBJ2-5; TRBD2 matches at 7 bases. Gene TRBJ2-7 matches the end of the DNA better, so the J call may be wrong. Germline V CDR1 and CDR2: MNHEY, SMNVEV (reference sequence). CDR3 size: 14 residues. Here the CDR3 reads CASSLTSRSYEQYF. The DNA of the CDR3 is TGTGCCAGCAGCCTGACTAGCAGGAGCTACGAGCAGTACTTC.

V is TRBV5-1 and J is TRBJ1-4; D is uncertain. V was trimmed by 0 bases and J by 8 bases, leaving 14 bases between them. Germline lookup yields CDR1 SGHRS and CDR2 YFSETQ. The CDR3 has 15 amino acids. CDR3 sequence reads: CASSLGGLGDEKLFF. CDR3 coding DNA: TGCGCCAGCAGCTTGGGCGGGCTGGGCGACGAAAAACTGTTTTTT. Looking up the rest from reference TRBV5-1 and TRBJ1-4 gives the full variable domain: KAGVTQTPRYLIKTRGQQVTLSCSPISGHRSVSWYQQTPGQGLQFLFEYFSETQRNKGNFPGRFSGRQFSNSRSEMNVSTLELGDSALYLCASSLGGLGDEKLFFGSGTQLSVL.

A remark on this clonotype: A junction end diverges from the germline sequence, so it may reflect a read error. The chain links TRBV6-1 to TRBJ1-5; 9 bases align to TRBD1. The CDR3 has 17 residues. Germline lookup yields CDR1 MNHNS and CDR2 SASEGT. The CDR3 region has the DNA TGTGTCAGCGGAGGCCTATATAACAGGGGGCTAGATCAGCCCCAGCATTTT. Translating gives CVSGGLYNRGLDQPQHF.

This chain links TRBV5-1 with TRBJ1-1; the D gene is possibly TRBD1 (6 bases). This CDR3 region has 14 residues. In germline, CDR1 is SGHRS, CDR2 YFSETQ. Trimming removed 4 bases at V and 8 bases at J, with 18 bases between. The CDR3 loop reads CASSNRGRGDEAFF. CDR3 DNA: TGCGCCAGCAGCAACCGAGGGAGGGGGGACGAAGCTTTCTTT. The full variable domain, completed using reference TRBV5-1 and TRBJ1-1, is KAGVTQTPRYLIKTRGQQVTLSCSPISGHRSVSWYQQTPGQGLQFLFEYFSETQRNKGNFPGRFSGRQFSNSRSEMNVSTLELGDSALYLCASSNRGRGDEAFFGQGTRLTVV.

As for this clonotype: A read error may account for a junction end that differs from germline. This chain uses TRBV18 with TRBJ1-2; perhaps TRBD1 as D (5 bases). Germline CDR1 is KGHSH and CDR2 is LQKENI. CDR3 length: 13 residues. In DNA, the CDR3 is TGTGCCGGCTCACCGCCCGACAGTGGCGGCTACACCTTC. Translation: CAGSPPDSGGYTF.

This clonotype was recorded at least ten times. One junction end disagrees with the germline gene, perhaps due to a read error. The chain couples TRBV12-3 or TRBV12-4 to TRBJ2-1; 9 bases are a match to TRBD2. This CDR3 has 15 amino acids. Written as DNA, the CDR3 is TGTGCCAGCAGCTTAGGGCTAGCGGGGTACAATGAGCAGTTCTTC. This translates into CASSLGLAGYNEQFF.

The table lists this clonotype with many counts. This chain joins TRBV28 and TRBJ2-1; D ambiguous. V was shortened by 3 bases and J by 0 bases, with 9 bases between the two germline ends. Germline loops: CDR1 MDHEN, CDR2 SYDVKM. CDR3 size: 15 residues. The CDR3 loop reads CASSFAPSSYNEQFF. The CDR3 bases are TGTGCCAGCAGTTTTGCCCCAAGCTCCTACAATGAGCAGTTCTTC.

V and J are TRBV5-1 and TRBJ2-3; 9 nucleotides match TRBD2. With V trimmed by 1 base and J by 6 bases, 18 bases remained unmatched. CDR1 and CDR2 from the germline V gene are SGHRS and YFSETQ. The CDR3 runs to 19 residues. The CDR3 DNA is TGCGCCAGCAGCTTGTTCGCCCAACAGCGGGGGGCCCTCGGGGATACGCAGTATTTT. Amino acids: CASSLFAQQRGALGDTQYF.

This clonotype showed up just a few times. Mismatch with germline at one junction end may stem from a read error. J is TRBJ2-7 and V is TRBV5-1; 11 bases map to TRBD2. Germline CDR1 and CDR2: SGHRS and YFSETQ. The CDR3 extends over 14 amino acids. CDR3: CASSLAGGIYERYF. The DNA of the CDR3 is TGCGCCAGCTCATTAGCGGGGGGGATCTACGAGCGGTACTTC.

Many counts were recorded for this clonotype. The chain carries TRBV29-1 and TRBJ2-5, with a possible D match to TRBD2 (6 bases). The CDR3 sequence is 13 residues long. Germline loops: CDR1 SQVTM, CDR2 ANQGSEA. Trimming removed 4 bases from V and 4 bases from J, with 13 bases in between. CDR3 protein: CSVGRRVVETQYF. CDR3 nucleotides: TGCAGCGTTGGTAGGAGGGTGGTAGAGACCCAGTACTTC. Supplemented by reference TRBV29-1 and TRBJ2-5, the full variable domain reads SAVISQKPSRDICQRGTSLTIQCQVDSQVTMMFWYRQQPGQSLTLIATANQGSEATYESGFVIDKFPISRPNLTFSTLTVSNMSPEDSSIYLCSVGRRVVETQYFGPGTRLLVL.

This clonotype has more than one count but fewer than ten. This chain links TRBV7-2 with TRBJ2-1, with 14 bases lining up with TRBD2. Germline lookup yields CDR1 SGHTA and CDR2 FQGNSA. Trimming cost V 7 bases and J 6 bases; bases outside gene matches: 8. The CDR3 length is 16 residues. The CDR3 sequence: CASTRQGTSGSNEQFF. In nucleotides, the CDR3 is TGTGCCAGCACCCGCCAAGGGACTAGCGGGAGCAATGAGCAGTTCTTC.

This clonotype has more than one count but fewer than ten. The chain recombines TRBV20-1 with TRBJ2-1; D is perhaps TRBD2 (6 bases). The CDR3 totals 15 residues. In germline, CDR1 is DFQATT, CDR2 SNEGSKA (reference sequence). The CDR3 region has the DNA TGCAGGGCCAAACAAGGAGCGGGTTTTGCAGCTGAGCAGTTCTTC. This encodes CRAKQGAGFAAEQFF.

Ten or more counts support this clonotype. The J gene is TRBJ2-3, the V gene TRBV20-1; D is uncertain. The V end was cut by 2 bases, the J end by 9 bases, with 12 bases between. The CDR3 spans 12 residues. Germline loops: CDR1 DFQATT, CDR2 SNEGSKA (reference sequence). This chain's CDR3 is CSARQTLPTQYF. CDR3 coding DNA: TGCAGTGCTAGACAAACCCTCCCCACGCAGTATTTT.

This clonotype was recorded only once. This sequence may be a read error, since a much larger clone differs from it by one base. The CDR3 DNA reads TGTGCCACCAGCAACGGAGTCGGCAGACAAGAGACCCAGTTCTTC. It translates to CATSNGVGRQETQFF. The V and J genes are TRBV15 and TRBJ2-5; D gene unclear. The DNA end favors TRBJ2-1, so the J call may be wrong. The germline gives CDR1 LNHNV, CDR2 YYDKDF (reference sequence). CDR3 length equals 15 residues.

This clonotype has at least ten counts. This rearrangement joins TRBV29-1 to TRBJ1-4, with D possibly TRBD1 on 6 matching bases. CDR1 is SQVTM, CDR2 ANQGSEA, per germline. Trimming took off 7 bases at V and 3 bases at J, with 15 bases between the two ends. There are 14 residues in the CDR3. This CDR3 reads CSAVTGGSNEKLFF. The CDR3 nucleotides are TGCAGCGCCGTCACTGGGGGCTCTAATGAAAAACTGTTTTTT.

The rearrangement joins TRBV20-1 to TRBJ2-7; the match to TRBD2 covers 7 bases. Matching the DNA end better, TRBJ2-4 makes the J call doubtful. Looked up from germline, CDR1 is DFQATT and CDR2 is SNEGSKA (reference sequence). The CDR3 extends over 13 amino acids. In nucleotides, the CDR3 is TGCAGTGCCGACGGGGGGTCGGGGTACATTCAGTACTTC. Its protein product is CSADGGSGYIQYF.

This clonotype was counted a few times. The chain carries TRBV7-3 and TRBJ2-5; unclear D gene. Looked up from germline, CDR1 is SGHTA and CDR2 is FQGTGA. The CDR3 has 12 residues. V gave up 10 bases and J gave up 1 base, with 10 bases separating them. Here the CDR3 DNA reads TGTGCCACCTACTCGGGCCAAGAGACCCAGTACTTC. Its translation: CATYSGQETQYF.

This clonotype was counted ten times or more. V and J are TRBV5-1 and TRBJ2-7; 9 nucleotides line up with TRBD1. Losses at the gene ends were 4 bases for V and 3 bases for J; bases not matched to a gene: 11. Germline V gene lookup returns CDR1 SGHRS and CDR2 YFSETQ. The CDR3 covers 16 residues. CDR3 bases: TGCGCCAGCAGCAGGGAATCGGGACAGGGCTACTACGAGCAGTACTTC. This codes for CASSRESGQGYYEQYF.

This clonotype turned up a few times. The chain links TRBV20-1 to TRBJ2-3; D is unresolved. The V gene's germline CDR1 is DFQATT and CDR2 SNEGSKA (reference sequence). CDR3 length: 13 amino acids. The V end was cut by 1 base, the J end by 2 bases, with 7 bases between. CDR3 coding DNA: TGCAGTGCTAGAGTCTACTACACAGATACGCAGTATTTT. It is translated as CSARVYYTDTQYF.

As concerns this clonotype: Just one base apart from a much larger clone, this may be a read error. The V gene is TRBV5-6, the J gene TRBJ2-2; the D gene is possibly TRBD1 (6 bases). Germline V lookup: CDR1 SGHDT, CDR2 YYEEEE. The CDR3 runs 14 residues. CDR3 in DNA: TGTGCCAGCAGCTCGGATTTAGGAGCAGGGGAGCGGTTTTTT. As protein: CASSSDLGAGERFF.

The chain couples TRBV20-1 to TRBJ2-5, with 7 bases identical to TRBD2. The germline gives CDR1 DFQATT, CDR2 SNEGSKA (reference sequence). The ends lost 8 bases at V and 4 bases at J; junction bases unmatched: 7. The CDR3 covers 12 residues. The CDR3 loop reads CSYVTSSETQYF. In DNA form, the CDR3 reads TGCAGTTATGTGACTAGCTCAGAGACCCAGTACTTC.

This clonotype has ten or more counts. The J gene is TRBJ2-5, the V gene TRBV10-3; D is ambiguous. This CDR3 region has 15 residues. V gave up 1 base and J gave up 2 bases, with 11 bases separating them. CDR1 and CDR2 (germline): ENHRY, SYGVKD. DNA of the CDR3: TGTGCCATCAGTGAGTTCGGCGGACGGCAAGAGACCCAGTACTTC. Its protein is CAISEFGGRQETQYF.

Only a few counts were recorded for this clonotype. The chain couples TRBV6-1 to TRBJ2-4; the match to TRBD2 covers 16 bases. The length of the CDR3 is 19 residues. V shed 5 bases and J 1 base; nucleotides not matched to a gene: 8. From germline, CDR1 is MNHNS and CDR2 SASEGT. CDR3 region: CASSPGTSGRAFAKNIQYF. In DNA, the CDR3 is TGTGCCAGCAGTCCCGGGACTAGCGGGAGGGCCTTCGCCAAAAACATTCAGTACTTC.

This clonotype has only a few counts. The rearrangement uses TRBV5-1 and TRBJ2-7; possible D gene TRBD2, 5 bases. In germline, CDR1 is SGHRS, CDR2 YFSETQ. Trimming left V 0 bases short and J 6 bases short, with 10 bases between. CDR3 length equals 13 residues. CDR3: CASSLGSGSEQYF. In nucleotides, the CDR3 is TGCGCCAGCAGCTTGGGGTCGGGGTCCGAGCAGTACTTC.

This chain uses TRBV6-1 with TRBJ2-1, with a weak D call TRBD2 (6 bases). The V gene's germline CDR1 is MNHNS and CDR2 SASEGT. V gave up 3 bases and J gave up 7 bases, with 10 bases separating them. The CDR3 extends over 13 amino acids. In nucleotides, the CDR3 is TGTGCCAGCAGTGATAATGGGGGGAATGAGCAGTTCTTC. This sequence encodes CASSDNGGNEQFF.

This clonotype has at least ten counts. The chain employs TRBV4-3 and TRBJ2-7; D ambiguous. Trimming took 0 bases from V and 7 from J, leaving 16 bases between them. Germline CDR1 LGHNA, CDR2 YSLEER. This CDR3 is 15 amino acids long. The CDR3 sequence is CASSQDWSPQREQYF. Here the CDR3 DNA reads TGCGCCAGCAGCCAAGATTGGTCCCCACAAAGGGAGCAGTACTTC.

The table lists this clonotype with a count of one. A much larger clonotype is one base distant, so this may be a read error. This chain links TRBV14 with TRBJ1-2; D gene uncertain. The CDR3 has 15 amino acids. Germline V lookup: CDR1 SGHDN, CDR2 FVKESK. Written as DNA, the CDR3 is TGTGCCAGCAGCCAACTTACCGGGCGCGACTATGGCCACACCTTC. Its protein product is CASSQLTGRDYGHTF.

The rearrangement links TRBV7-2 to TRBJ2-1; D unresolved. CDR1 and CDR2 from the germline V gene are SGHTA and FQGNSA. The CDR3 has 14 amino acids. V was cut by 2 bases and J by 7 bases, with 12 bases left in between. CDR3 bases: TGTGCCAGCAGCTTACGTGTGGTGACAAATGAGCAGTTCTTC. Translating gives CASSLRVVTNEQFF.

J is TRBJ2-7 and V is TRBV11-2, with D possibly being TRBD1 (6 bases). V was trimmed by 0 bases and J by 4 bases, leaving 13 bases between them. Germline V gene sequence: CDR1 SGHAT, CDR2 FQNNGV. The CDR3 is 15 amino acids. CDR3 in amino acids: CASSLEQGPEYEQYF. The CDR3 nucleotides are TGTGCCAGCAGCTTAGAACAGGGCCCTGAATACGAGCAGTACTTC.

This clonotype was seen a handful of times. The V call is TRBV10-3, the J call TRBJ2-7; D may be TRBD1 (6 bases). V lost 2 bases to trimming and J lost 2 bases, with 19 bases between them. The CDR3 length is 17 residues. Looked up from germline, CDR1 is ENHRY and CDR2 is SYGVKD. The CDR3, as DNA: TGTGCCATCAGTGAGGCGCAAGGGACACTGAGGGCCTACGAGCAGTACTTC. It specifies CAISEAQGTLRAYEQYF.

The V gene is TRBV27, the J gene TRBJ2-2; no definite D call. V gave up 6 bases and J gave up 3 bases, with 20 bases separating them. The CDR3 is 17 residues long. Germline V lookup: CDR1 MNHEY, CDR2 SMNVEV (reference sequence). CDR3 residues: CASSPPGSKTYTGELFF. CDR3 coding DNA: TGTGCCAGCAGCCCCCCCGGGTCCAAGACCTACACCGGGGAGCTGTTTTTT.